The 28 T cell receptor beta chains below were found in one sample sequenced in a study of OX40 agonist ivuxolimab in advanced cancers. Libraries were built with the immunoSEQ multiplex PCR assay. TCRdb's version of the immuneACCESS table is confined to in-frame rearrangements and falls short of the full clone set. An unresolved V gene accounts for under half of the shortfall where checked; the remainder is of unknown origin. This sample gives about 40,000 clones in total; 88% of them show up just once. The top ten constitute 20% to 30% of the sample. The sample was CD4+ or CD8+ T cells sorted from blood, taken in a trial of the OX40 agonist ivuxolimab. These receptors originate from an adult with an advanced solid tumor such as melanoma, head and neck, liver or kidney cancer.

The V call is TRBV9, the J call TRBJ2-1; D unclear. V was pared by 0 bases and J by 11 bases, with 15 bases between. The CDR3 sequence is 14 residues long. Germline CDR1 SGDLS, CDR2 YYNGEE. Here the CDR3 DNA reads TGTGCCAGCAGCGTAGAGACCTCCAGCATCAAGCAGTTCTTC. Its protein product is CASSVETSSIKQFF.

V usage is TRBV27 and J usage is TRBJ2-7; D may be TRBD2 (6 bases). The CDR3 has 17 amino acids. Germline-derived CDR1 and CDR2 are MNHEY and SMNVEV (reference sequence). Trimming pared 3 bases from V and 0 bases from J, leaving 18 bases between. The DNA for the CDR3 is TGTGCCAGCAGTTTTATTTCTGGGGGGACCGTCTCCTACGAGCAGTACTTC. It codes for CASSFISGGTVSYEQYF.

The rearrangement links TRBV7-2 to TRBJ1-3; D not certain. V was cut by 2 bases and J by 2 bases, with 7 bases left in between. The germline gives CDR1 SGHTA, CDR2 FQGNSA. The CDR3 loop spans 14 amino acids. In DNA, the CDR3 is TGTGCCAGCAGCTTACGGGGAGCTGGAAACACCATATATTTT. It codes for CASSLRGAGNTIYF.

The chain combines TRBV6-1 with TRBJ2-1; D not resolved. The V end lost 0 bases, the J end lost 2 bases, and 8 bases lay between the germline ends. CDR3 length: 15 amino acids. CDR1 and CDR2 from the germline V gene are MNHNS and SASEGT. CDR3 sequence: CASSEAAGAYNEQFF. As DNA, the CDR3 is TGTGCCAGCAGTGAAGCGGCCGGAGCCTACAATGAGCAGTTCTTC.

This clone has only one observation. This rearrangement joins TRBV2 to TRBJ2-6; unclear D gene. Germline-derived CDR1 and CDR2 are SNHLY and FYNNEI. This CDR3 comprises 14 residues. V was cut by 0 bases and J by 4 bases, with 4 bases left in between. CDR3 DNA sequence: TGTGCCAGCAGTGAAGCGCAAGGGGCCAACGTCCTGACTTTC. It encodes CASSEAQGANVLTF.

J is TRBJ2-7 and V is TRBV6-6, with 9 bases fitting TRBD2. The CDR3 spans 14 residues. The germline V gene encodes CDR1 MNHNY and CDR2 SVGAGI (reference sequence). With 2 bases clipped from V and 6 bases from J, the junction kept 5 bases outside the gene matches. CDR3 in DNA: TGTGCCAGCAGTTACGTAGCGGGAGATGGCGAGCAGTACTTC. Encoded protein: CASSYVAGDGEQYF.

The chain couples TRBV30 to TRBJ1-3; D gene unclear. Trimming stripped 2 bases from V and 4 bases from J, with 9 bases between. In germline, CDR1 is GTSNPN, CDR2 SVGIG (reference sequence). The CDR3 consists of 13 residues. This CDR3 is CAWSFGPGNTIYF. The CDR3 DNA reads as TGTGCCTGGAGTTTTGGGCCAGGAAACACCATATATTTT.

This chain joins TRBV28 and TRBJ1-1; weak D call: TRBD1 (5 bases). Germline CDR1 is MDHEN and CDR2 is SYDVKM. Trimming pared 3 bases from V and 4 bases from J, leaving 12 bases between. This CDR3 spans 14 amino acids. The CDR3 spells CASSLGRRGTEAFF. In nucleotides, the CDR3 is TGTGCCAGCAGTTTGGGACGGCGGGGCACTGAAGCTTTCTTT. The complete variable domain, with remaining parts taken from reference TRBV28 and TRBJ1-1, reads DVKVTQSSRYLVKRTGEKVFLECVQDMDHENMFWYRQDPGLGLRLIYFSYDVKMKEKGDIPEGYSVSREKKERFSLILESASTNQTSMYLCASSLGRRGTEAFFGQGTRLTVV.

This clone has a single count. This chain's CDR3 is CASSLLGDVYGYTF. The CDR3 nucleotides are TGTGCCAGCAGTTTACTGGGGGATGTCTATGGCTACACCTTC. The chain has TRBV28 and TRBJ1-2, with a tentative D call TRBD1 (5 bases). Trimming pared 2 bases from V and 4 bases from J, leaving 11 bases between. Germline CDR1 is MDHEN and CDR2 is SYDVKM. The CDR3 runs 14 residues.

The rearrangement joins TRBV10-3 to TRBJ2-5, with D perhaps matching TRBD1 or TRBD2 (6 bases each). V dropped 4 bases and J dropped 5 bases, with 23 bases sitting between them. This CDR3 spans 17 amino acids. Germline V CDR1 and CDR2: ENHRY, SYGVKD. The DNA for the CDR3 is TGTGCCATCAGTGGGTCCCAAGGAGGGGGGATATGGGAGACCCAGTACTTC. It is translated as CAISGSQGGGIWETQYF.

The genes are TRBV27 and TRBJ2-6; D is unclear. CDR1 and CDR2 (germline): MNHEY, SMNVEV (reference sequence). The V end lost 3 bases, the J end lost 0 bases, and 9 bases lay between the germline ends. The CDR3 is 16 residues long. The CDR3 is CASSLLGISGANVLTF. The DNA of the CDR3 is TGTGCCAGCAGTTTGTTAGGGATCTCTGGGGCCAACGTCCTGACTTTC.

CDR3 bases: TGTGCCAGCAGCAACCCGACAGGGCCCGAGCAGTACTTC. This codes for CASSNPTGPEQYF. V is TRBV6-5 and J is TRBJ2-7, with 7 nucleotides matching TRBD1. After removal of 6 bases from V and 6 bases from J, the junction contained 8 bases not matched to a gene. The length of the CDR3 is 13 residues. Germline values: CDR1 MNHEY, CDR2 SVGAGI.

Points on this clone: The sample holds other DNA sequences that translate to the same CDR3. This chain connects TRBV7-2 to TRBJ2-7; TRBD2 matches 12 bases. CDR1 is SGHTA and CDR2 is FQGNSA in the germline V gene. V dropped 0 bases and J dropped 4; count of bases not matched to a gene: 4. There are 16 residues in the CDR3. CDR3 region: CASSLALAGGSYEQYF. CDR3 DNA: TGTGCCAGCAGCTTAGCACTAGCGGGAGGTTCTTACGAGCAGTACTTC.

CDR3 coding DNA: TGTGCCAGCAGCCAATCGTTCGGGGGCTCTGGCTACACCTTC. Protein: CASSQSFGGSGYTF. This sequence joins TRBV16 and TRBJ1-2, with D perhaps TRBD1 (6 bases). This CDR3 has 14 amino acids. Trimming stripped 0 bases from V and 7 bases from J, with 12 bases between. Germline CDR1 is KGHSY and CDR2 is FQNENV.

This clone was recorded a few times. The CDR3 spells CATSRQESAGELFF. The CDR3 nucleotides are TGTGCCACCAGCAGACAGGAGTCAGCCGGGGAGCTGTTTTTT. The rearrangement uses TRBV15 and TRBJ2-2; D remains ambiguous. The V gene's germline CDR1 is LNHNV and CDR2 YYDKDF (reference sequence). V dropped 2 bases and J dropped 6 bases, with 10 bases sitting between them. The CDR3 runs to 14 residues.

This clone was counted once. The V gene is TRBV7-2, the J gene TRBJ2-1; 10 positions match TRBD2. The V segment lost 5 bases and the J segment 0 bases; nucleotides outside the gene matches: 7. This CDR3 region has 17 residues. Per germline, CDR1 SGHTA and CDR2 FQGNSA. The CDR3 loop reads CASSTLAGYSSYNEQFF. The CDR3 bases are TGTGCCAGCAGCACACTAGCGGGATATAGCTCCTACAATGAGCAGTTCTTC. The full variable domain, its missing parts supplied by reference TRBV7-2 and TRBJ2-1, is GAGVSQSPSNKVTEKGKDVELRCDPISGHTALYWYRQSLGQGLEFLIYFQGNSAPDKSGLPSDRFSAERTGGSVSTLTIQRTQQEDSAVYLCASSTLAGYSSYNEQFFGPGTRLTVL.

The rearrangement joins TRBV7-8 to TRBJ1-2, with 9 bases that match TRBD1. V shed 5 bases and J 2 bases; nucleotides not matched to a gene: 9. The CDR3 is 16 residues long. Germline V CDR1 and CDR2: SGHVS, FQNEAQ. The CDR3 DNA sequence: TGTGCCAGCAGCCTCACAAGGACAGGGGTAAACTATGGCTACACCTTC. This translates into CASSLTRTGVNYGYTF.

The DNA of the CDR3 is TGTGCGGGGAGAGAGGAAGGCTACACCTTC. Translating it yields CAGREEGYTF. The chain is built from TRBV30 and TRBJ1-2, with D hard to call. CDR3 size: 10 residues. The V gene's germline CDR1 is GTSNPN and CDR2 SVGIG (reference sequence).

The V gene is TRBV5-5, the J gene TRBJ1-1; 8 bases agree with TRBD1. Trimming at V came to 1 base and at J to 5 bases, leaving 4 bases not matched to a gene. Germline V gives CDR1 SGHKS, CDR2 YYEKEE (reference sequence). This CDR3 is built from 14 residues. CDR3 nucleotides: TGTGCCAGCAGCTTGTCACAGGGGGGGACTGAAGCTTTCTTT. It specifies CASSLSQGGTEAFF.

The J gene is TRBJ2-3, the V gene TRBV27, with D perhaps TRBD1 (5 bases). The germline V and J ends were trimmed by 2 bases and 4 bases, with 7 bases remaining between them. CDR1 is MNHEY and CDR2 is SMNVEV in the germline V gene (reference sequence). The CDR3 is 13 residues long. CDR3 protein: CASSLARADTQYF. CDR3 nucleotide sequence: TGTGCCAGCAGTTTAGCCAGGGCAGATACGCAGTATTTT.

The rearrangement joins TRBV12-2 to TRBJ2-2; the table assigns TRBD1, which was not confirmed against the DNA. TRBV12-2 is labeled a pseudogene. This CDR3 has 18 residues. The CDR3 here is CASRLAEIGTEHTGELFF. In nucleotides, the CDR3 is TGTGCAAGTCGCTTAGCGGAAATAGGGACAGAACACACCGGGGAGCTGTTTTTT.

This clone was seen a single time. V and J are TRBV1 and TRBJ2-3; TRBD1 is the table's D call and was not checked against the DNA. TRBV1 is a recognized pseudogene. The CDR3 runs to 17 residues. CDR3 coding DNA: TGCACCAGCAGCCAAGAGAGGGGCGGGACAGTACACTTGATGCAGTATTTT. It is translated as CTSSQERGGTVHLMQYF.

This sequence joins TRBV21-1 and TRBJ1-1. TRBV21-1 is classified as a pseudogene. This CDR3 has 13 amino acids. CDR3 bases: TGTGCCAGCAGCAGAGACGTAGTCACTGAAGCTTTCTTT. Its protein is CASSRDVVTEAFF.

The chain recombines TRBV7-9 with TRBJ2-7, with TRBD2 matching 12 bases. CDR1 and CDR2 from the germline V gene are SEHNR and FQNEAQ (reference sequence). The CDR3 totals 16 residues. V was pared by 7 bases and J by 4 bases, with 11 bases of the junction left unmatched. The DNA for the CDR3 is TGTGCCAGCACAAGCTTTCTGACTAGCGGGAGTTACGAGCAGTACTTC. Its translation: CASTSFLTSGSYEQYF.

The rearrangement links TRBV2 to TRBJ2-7, with 10 positions matching TRBD2. J was trimmed by 6 bases and V by 6 bases; bases with no gene match: 5. The CDR3 sequence is 13 residues long. The germline CDR1 and CDR2 sequences are SNHLY and FYNNEI. In nucleotides, the CDR3 is TGTGCCAGCAGGTGGACTAGCGGTAGCGAGCAGTACTTC. Its protein product is CASRWTSGSEQYF. Filled out from reference TRBV2 and TRBJ2-7, the complete variable domain reads EPEVTQTPSHQVTQMGQEVILRCVPISNHLYFYWYRQILGQKVEFLVSFYNNEISEKSEIFDDQFSVERPDGSNFTLKIRSTKLEDSAMYFCASRWTSGSEQYFGPGTRLTVT.

V usage is TRBV4-1 and J usage is TRBJ1-5, with 9 positions matching TRBD1. The CDR3 runs to 17 residues. The germline gives CDR1 MGHRA, CDR2 YSYEKL. J gave up 5 bases and V 3 bases, and 11 bases lay outside the gene matches. The chain's CDR3 is CASSHDGGTGYDQPQHF. DNA for the CDR3: TGCGCCAGCAGCCATGACGGGGGGACAGGGTATGATCAGCCCCAGCATTTT.

The rearrangement links TRBV6-1 to TRBJ1-1; D perhaps matches TRBD1 (6 bases). Looked up from germline, CDR1 is MNHNS and CDR2 is SASEGT. CDR3 length: 15 residues. V lost 2 bases and J 4 bases, leaving 14 bases between the germline ends. The CDR3 loop is CASSEPPGAGTEAFF. For the CDR3, the DNA is TGTGCCAGCAGTGAACCCCCAGGGGCGGGCACTGAAGCTTTCTTT.

The chain uses TRBV4-1 and TRBJ1-2, with TRBD1 identical over 9 bases. This CDR3 has 13 residues. The germline gives CDR1 MGHRA, CDR2 YSYEKL. Germline trimming cut 5 bases from V and 5 bases from J; bases unmatched to any gene: 3. The CDR3 is CASSSDRGYGYTF. The CDR3, as DNA: TGCGCCAGCAGCTCGGACAGGGGTTATGGCTACACCTTC.